This section outlines one T cell receptor (beta chain) sequence together with its context. This sample stems from a study of control samples from healthy donors and cancer patients. Clones were sequenced by immunoSEQ multiplex PCR, and TCRdb holds only the in-frame ones, with some missing. The table shows around 150,000 clones, with approximately 94% occurring only once. Sequenced material: PBMCs. The clonotype was recovered from a man aged 60-69 years with colorectal cancer.

As DNA, the CDR3 is TGTGCCAGCAGCAAGGGGGTCCGGAGAGAGACCCAGTACTTC. This translates into CASSKGVRRETQYF. The chain has TRBV21-1 and TRBJ2-5. TRBV21-1 is a pseudogene. The CDR3 totals 14 residues.